This is a list of T cell receptor beta chains from one sample in a study of T-cell memory formation after mild COVID-19. One entry per CDR3 protein results from TCRdb running MiXCR on the 5' RACE reads. The sample carries some 150,000 distinct CDR3 sequences, roughly 24% recorded once. Material: PBMCs or a T cell subset sorted from them (not recorded which). These receptors originate from an adult woman who had mild COVID-19 (a few samples of this study predate the infection). Cell type and time point are not known. Both conserved end residues are part of each CDR3. Each record gives: clone size, V gene, J gene, CDR3 protein. Clone size is shown for a subset of rows, as once, few, many or a class of expanded clone.

.	TRBV30	TRBJ1-4	CAWSVLGEKLFF
.	TRBV5-6	TRBJ2-5	CASSDMTSGQETQYF
few	TRBV27	TRBJ2-2	CASSLVQGTGELFF
few	TRBV4-2	TRBJ2-7	CASSQGGTGKYEQYF
few	TRBV2	TRBJ2-1	CASLEQFF
.	TRBV12-3/TRBV12-4	TRBJ2-7	CASSPKTSSWYEQYF
few	TRBV12-3/TRBV12-4	TRBJ2-7	CASSFWGRGFSYEQYF
.	TRBV12-3/TRBV12-4	TRBJ2-1	CASSSFRDLLNEQFF
many	TRBV7-8	TRBJ1-2	CASSTGTAFGAYGYTF
few	TRBV5-4	TRBJ1-2	CASSYPVDYGYTF
.	TRBV19	TRBJ2-7	CASSIVSTGATYEQYF
.	TRBV15	TRBJ1-1	CATSRPRGGEMNTEAFF
few	TRBV5-1	TRBJ2-1	CASSPYPTGDSYNEQFF
.	TRBV15	TRBJ2-7	CATSRAQGPSYEQYF
many	TRBV7-3	TRBJ2-5	CASSLTSASGETQYF
.	TRBV29-1	TRBJ2-2	CSVMTSGTGELFF
.	TRBV6-5	TRBJ1-1	CASSTNTVTGEAFF
.	TRBV7-3	TRBJ2-6	CASSLTVPGANVLTF
few	TRBV7-8	TRBJ1-6	CASSPGGSSGSPLHF
few	TRBV7-9	TRBJ2-7	CASSSPGHHYEQYF
.	TRBV12-3/TRBV12-4	TRBJ2-7	CASSEGSLYEQYF
.	TRBV20-1	TRBJ1-1	CSAPRADANTEAFF
.	TRBV7-6	TRBJ2-1	CATSPARARGNEQFF
.	TRBV6-1	TRBJ1-1	CASSEAGGKDEAFF
few	TRBV3-1	TRBJ1-5	CASSQDFGTGYQPQHF
.	TRBV7-6	TRBJ2-3	CASSTRGSSTDTQYF
few	TRBV9	TRBJ2-1	CASSVGWRGAADEQFF
.	TRBV7-3	TRBJ1-1	CASSPQGPGTEAFF
once	TRBV12-3/TRBV12-4	TRBJ1-2	CASSTGQAGTF
.	TRBV5-1	TRBJ1-2	CASSTGGPTPNYGYTF
.	TRBV4-1	TRBJ2-7	CASSQGQGAEEQYF
few	TRBV11-2	TRBJ1-2	CASSHGQGSHGYTF
few	TRBV24-1	TRBJ2-1	CATGQGNNEQFF
.	TRBV14	TRBJ2-1	CASSQDWAGPGNEQFF
few	TRBV15	TRBJ1-2	CATSRLLFYGYTF
.	TRBV29-1	TRBJ1-1	CSVIGTGGMNTEAFF
few	TRBV4-3	TRBJ2-1	CASSQDEGSFSYNEQFF
.	TRBV4-1	TRBJ2-1	CASSQGNWGPEQFF
few	TRBV30	TRBJ1-1	CAWSVSDTEAFF
.	TRBV30	TRBJ2-2	CASLVEDRGDTGELFF
.	TRBV2	TRBJ1-1	CASSGGLMNTEAFF
few	TRBV24-1	TRBJ2-1	CATSKGRELDEQFF
few	TRBV12-3/TRBV12-4	TRBJ2-3	CASSSIAGGGFGVPSTDTQYF
few	TRBV12-3/TRBV12-4	TRBJ2-7	CASSRRQGQEYEQYF
many	TRBV29-1	TRBJ1-1	CSVGLTTEAFF